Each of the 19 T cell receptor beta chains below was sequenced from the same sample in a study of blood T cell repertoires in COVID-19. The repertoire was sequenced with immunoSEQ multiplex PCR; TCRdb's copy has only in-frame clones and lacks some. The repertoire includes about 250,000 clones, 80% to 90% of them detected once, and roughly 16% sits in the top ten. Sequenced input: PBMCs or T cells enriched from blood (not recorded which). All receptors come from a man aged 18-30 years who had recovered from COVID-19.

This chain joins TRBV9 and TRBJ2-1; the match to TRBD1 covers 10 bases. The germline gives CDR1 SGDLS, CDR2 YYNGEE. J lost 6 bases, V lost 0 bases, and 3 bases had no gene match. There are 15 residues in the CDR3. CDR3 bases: TGTGCCAGCAGCGTAGGCGGGACAGGGGTCAATGAGCAGTTCTTC. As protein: CASSVGGTGVNEQFF.

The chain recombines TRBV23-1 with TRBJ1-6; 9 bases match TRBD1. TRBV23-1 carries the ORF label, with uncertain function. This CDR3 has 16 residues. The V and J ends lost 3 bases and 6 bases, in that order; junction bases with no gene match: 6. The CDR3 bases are TGCGCCAGCAGTCATCGGCGGGGACAGGGTAATTCACCCCTCCACTTT. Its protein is CASSHRRGQGNSPLHF.

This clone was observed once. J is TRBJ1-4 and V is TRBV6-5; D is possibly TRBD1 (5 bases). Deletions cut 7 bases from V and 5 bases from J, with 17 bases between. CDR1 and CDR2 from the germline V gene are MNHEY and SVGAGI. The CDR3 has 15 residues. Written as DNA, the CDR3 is TGTGCCAGCATCGCTTACGGGACTTCCAATGAAAAACTGTTTTTT. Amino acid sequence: CASIAYGTSNEKLFF.

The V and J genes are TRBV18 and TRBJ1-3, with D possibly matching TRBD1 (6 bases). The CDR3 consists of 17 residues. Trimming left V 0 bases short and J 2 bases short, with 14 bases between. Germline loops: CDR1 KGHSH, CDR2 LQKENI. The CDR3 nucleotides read TGTGCCAGCTCACCACCCGTTGGCAGGGGAACTGGAAACACCATATATTTT. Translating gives CASSPPVGRGTGNTIYF.

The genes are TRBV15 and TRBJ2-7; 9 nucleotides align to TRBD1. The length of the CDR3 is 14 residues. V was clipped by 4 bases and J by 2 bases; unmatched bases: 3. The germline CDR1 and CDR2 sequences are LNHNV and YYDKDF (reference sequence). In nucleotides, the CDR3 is TGTGCCACCAGCACAAGACAGGGGGCCTACGAGCAGTACTTC. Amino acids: CATSTRQGAYEQYF.

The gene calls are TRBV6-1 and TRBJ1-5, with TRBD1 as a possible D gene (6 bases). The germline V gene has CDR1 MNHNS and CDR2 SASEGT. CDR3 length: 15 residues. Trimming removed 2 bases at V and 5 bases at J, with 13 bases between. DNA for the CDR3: TGTGCCAGCAGTGAAACCCAGGGGTTTTATCAGCCCCAGCATTTT. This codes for CASSETQGFYQPQHF.

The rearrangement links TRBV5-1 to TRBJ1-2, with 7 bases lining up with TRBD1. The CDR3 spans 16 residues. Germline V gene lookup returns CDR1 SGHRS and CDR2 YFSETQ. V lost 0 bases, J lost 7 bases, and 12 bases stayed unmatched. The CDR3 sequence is CASSLAGTAPNIGYTF. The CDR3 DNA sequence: TGCGCCAGCAGCTTGGCTGGGACAGCGCCCAATATTGGCTACACCTTC.

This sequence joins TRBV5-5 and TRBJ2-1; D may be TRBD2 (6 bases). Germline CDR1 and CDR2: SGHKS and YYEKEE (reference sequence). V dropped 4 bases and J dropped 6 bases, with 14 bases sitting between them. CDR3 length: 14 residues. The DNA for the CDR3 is TGTGCCAGCAGCGTTTTAGCGGCGGGCAATGAGCAGTTCTTC. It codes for CASSVLAAGNEQFF.

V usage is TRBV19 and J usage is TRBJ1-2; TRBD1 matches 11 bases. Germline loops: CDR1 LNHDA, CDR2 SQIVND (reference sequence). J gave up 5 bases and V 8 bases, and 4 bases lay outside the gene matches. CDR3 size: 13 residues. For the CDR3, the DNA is TGTGCCAGTGGGGACAGGGGGAAGTATGGCTACACCTTC. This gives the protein CASGDRGKYGYTF.

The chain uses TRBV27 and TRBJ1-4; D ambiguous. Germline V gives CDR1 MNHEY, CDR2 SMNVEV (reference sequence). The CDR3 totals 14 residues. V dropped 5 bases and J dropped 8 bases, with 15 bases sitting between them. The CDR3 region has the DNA TGTGCCAGCAGTCCCCGCCGGGGTAGGGAAAAACTGTTTTTT. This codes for CASSPRRGREKLFF. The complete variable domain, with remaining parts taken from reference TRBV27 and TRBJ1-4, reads EAQVTQNPRYLITVTGKKLTVTCSQNMNHEYMSWYRQDPGLGLRQIYYSMNVEVTDKGDVPEGYKVSRKEKRNFPLILESPSPNQTSLYFCASSPRRGREKLFFGSGTQLSVL.

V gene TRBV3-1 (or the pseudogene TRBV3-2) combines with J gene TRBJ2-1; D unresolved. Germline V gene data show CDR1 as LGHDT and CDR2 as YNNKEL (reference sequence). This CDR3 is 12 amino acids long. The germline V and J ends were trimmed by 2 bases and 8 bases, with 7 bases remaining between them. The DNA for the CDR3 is TGTGCCAGCAGCCAAAATCCCGATGAGCAGTTCTTC. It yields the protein CASSQNPDEQFF.

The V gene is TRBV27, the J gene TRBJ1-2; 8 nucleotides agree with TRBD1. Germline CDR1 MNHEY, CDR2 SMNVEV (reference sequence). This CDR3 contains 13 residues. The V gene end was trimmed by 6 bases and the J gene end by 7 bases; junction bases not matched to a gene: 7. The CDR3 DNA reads TGTGCCAGCAGGGAGGGACAGGCTCGTGGCTACACCTTC. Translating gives CASREGQARGYTF.

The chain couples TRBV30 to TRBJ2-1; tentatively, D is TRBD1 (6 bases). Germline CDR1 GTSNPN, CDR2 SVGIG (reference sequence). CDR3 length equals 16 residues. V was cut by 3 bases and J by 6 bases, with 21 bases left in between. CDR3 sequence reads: CAWRGLGAHWRNEQFF. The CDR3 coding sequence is TGTGCCTGGAGGGGTCTGGGGGCCCATTGGCGCAATGAGCAGTTCTTC.

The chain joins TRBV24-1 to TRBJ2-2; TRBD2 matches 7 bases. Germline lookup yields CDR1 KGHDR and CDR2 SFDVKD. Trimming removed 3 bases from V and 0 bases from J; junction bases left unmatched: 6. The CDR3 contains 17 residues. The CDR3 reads CATSDPETSANTGELFF. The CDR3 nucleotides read TGTGCCACCAGTGATCCCGAAACTAGCGCGAACACCGGGGAGCTGTTTTTT.

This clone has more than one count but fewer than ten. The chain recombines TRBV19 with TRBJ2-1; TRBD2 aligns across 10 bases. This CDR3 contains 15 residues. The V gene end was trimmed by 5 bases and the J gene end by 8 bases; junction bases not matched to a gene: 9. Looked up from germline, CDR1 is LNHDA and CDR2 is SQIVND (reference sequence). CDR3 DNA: TGTGCCAGTAGTCCCCTTCCTAGCGGGAGAGATGAGCAGTTCTTC. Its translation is CASSPLPSGRDEQFF.

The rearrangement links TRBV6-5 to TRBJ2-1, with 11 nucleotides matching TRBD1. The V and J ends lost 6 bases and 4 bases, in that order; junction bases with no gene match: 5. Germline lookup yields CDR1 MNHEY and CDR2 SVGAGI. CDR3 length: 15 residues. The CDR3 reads CASSPGTGGYNEQFF. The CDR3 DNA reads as TGTGCCAGCAGCCCCGGGACAGGGGGTTACAATGAGCAGTTCTTC.

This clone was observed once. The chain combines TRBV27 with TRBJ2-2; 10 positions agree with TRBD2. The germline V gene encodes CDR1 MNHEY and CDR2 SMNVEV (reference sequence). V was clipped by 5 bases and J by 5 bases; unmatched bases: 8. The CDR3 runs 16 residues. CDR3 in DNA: TGTGCCAGCAGTCCCCAGCGGGGGGGCAGTACCGGGGAGCTGTTTTTT. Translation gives CASSPQRGGSTGELFF.

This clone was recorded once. CDR3 nucleotide sequence: TGTGCCAGCAGCTTGGTGGCATTCCCCAGGGGCATTCAGTACTTC. Translated: CASSLVAFPRGIQYF. The chain links TRBV5-8 to TRBJ2-4; weak D call: TRBD1 (6 bases). CDR3 length: 15 residues. Germline values: CDR1 SGHTS, CDR2 YDEGEE. V gave up 0 bases and J gave up 9 bases, with 16 bases separating them.

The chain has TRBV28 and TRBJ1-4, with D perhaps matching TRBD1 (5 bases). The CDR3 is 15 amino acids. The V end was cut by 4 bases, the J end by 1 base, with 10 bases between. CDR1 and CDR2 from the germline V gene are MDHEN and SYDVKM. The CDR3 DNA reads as TGTGCCAGCAGTTCAACAGGTGGAACTAATGAAAAACTGTTTTTT. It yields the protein CASSSTGGTNEKLFF.